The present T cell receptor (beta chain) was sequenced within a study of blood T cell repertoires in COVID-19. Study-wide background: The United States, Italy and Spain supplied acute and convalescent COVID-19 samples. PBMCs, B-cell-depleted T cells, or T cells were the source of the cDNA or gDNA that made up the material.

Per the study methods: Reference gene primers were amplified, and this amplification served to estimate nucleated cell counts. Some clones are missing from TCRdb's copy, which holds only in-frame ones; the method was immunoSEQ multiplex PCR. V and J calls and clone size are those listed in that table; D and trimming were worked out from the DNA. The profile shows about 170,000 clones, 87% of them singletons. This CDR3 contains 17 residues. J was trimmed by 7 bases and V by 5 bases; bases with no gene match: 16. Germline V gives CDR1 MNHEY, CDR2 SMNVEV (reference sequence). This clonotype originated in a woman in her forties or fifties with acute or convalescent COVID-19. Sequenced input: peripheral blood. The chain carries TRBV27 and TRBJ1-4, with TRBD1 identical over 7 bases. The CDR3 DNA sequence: TGTGCCAGCAGTCTTAGGCTACAGGGGCCTCCCCTTGAAAAACTGTTTTTT. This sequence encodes CASSLRLQGPPLEKLFF.